This entry features one TCR beta chain sequence. This clonotype was observed at least ten times. Its target antigen remains unknown. Per-base qualities were not stored, and no clone one base away is much larger. The junction shows trimming of 5 bases on V and 6 bases on J, plus 9 bases between the germline ends. The CDR3 measures 12 amino acids from cysteine to phenylalanine. The DNA shown is the 36-base CDR3, in frame from base 1. Looking up the germline V gene (reference sequence) yields CDR1 MNHEY and CDR2 SMNVEV. Sequencing instrument: Illumina HiSeq 2500. Quantitative 5'-RACE with molecular barcodes was the method used to prepare the TCR beta libraries. Per the authors' processing: A new computational method, built on a probabilistic model of VDJ rearrangement, was used to identify disease-linked TCR variants. TCRdb trimmed the raw reads at Q25, called clones with MiXCR and kept productive beta chains. Every CDR3 protein is listed once, alongside the most common genes and DNA of its rows. Here the V and J calls rest on TCRdb's processing, not on the authors' analysis. This sample gives roughly 130,000 distinct CDR3 sequences in total; roughly 7.3% of them show up just once. The ten top clones hold 12% of the sample.

The data stem from a study of CD8 T cells in ankylosing spondylitis (dated by TCRdb to about 2017). A note on the overall study: The study profiled T cell receptor beta repertoires in healthy donors and ankylosing spondylitis patients to find disease-linked TCR variants. Peripheral blood was sampled, and synovial fluid was also collected from ankylosing spondylitis patients. In total, the full study cohort was made up of some 110 healthy donors and 25 to 30 ankylosing spondylitis patients.

Beyond this particular receptor, the publication reports: Significant enrichment of the disease-linked clones was reported in matched synovial fluid samples from ankylosing spondylitis patients. A TCR beta motif of seven or eight highly homologous amino acid variants appeared characteristic of blood from ankylosing spondylitis patients. In peripheral blood, the disease-linked clones were found at relatively low frequencies and had a CD8+ phenotype. Some motif variants were previously reported in synovial fluid and blood of reactive arthritis patients, suggesting common disease-initiation mechanisms.

This TCR was recovered from a male donor with ankylosing spondylitis or in good health (not recorded which). Sequencing was done on a sample of blood, either unsorted or a sorted T cell fraction (not recorded which). Here the chain combines TRBV27 and TRBJ2-3, with the D call perhaps TRBD1 or TRBD2, each one matching 6 bases. The CDR3: CASSRRGDTQYF. In nucleotides, the sequence is TGTGCCAGCAGTCGGAGGGGGGATACGCAGTATTTT.